Following are 2 T cell receptor beta chains from one sample sequenced in a study of blood T cell repertoires in COVID-19. The method was immunoSEQ multiplex PCR; TCRdb's version includes in-frame clones alone and lacks a portion of them. The sample has roughly 35,000 clones, approximately 91% seen once; the top ten hold more than 15%. The sequenced sample was peripheral blood. The receptors shown here come from a man between 65 and 85 years old with acute or convalescent COVID-19.

The rearrangement uses TRBV7-3 and TRBJ2-5; 7 nucleotides align to TRBD1. Germline-derived CDR1 and CDR2 are SGHTA and FQGTGA. CDR3 length: 14 residues. The J segment lost 5 bases and the V segment lost 1 base, leaving 4 bases of the junction unmatched. The CDR3 spells CASSLMGTAETQYF. The CDR3 DNA reads TGTGCCAGCAGCTTAATGGGGACAGCGGAGACCCAGTACTTC.

In this sample, this clone turned up once. CDR3 in DNA: TGTGCCAGCAGTGAAGCGGGACACGGTGGGACAGATACGCAGTATTTT. Translated, it gives CASSEAGHGGTDTQYF. This chain links TRBV2 with TRBJ2-3, with a weak D call TRBD1 (6 bases). CDR1 and CDR2 from the germline V gene are SNHLY and FYNNEI. V was cut by 0 bases and J by 3 bases, with 13 bases left in between. The CDR3 contains 16 residues.